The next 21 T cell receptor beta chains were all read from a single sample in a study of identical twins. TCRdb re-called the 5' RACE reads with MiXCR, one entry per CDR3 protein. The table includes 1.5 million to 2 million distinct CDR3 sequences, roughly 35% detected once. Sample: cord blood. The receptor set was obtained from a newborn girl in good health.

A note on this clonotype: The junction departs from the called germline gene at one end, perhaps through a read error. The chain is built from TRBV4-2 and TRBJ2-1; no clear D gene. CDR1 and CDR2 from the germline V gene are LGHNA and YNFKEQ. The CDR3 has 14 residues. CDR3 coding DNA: TGTGCCGGCAGCCAAAGGCCCGAGGCCTACGAGCAGTTCTTC. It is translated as CAGSQRPEAYEQFF.

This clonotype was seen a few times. Here the CDR3 reads CASSAGTGMDQETQYF. The CDR3, as DNA: TGCGCCAGCAGCGCTGGGACAGGGATGGACCAAGAGACCCAGTACTTC. V usage is TRBV5-1 and J usage is TRBJ2-5, with 9 nucleotides matching TRBD1. Germline V gene data show CDR1 as SGHRS and CDR2 as YFSETQ. V lost 4 bases, J lost 0 bases, and 7 bases stayed unmatched. The CDR3 is 16 amino acids.

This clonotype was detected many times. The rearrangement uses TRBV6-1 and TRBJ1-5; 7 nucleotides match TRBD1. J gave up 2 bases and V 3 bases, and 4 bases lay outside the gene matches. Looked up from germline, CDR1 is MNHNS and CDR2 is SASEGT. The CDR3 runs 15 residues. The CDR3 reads CASSDNRGGNQPQHF. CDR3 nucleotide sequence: TGTGCCAGCAGTGATAACAGGGGAGGCAATCAGCCCCAGCATTTT.

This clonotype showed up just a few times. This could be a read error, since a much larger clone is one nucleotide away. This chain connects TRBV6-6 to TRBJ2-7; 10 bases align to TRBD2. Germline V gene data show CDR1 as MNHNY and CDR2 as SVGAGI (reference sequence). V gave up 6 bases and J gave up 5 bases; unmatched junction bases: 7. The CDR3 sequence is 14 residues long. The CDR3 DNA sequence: TGTGCCAGCAGCCCGGGACTAGCGAACCACGAGCAGTACTTC. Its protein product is CASSPGLANHEQYF.

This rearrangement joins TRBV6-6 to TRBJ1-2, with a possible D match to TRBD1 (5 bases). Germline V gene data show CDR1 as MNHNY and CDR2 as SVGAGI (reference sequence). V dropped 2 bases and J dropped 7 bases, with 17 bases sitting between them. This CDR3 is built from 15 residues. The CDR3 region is CASSYTSTSGSGYTF. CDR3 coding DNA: TGTGCCAGCAGTTACACAAGTACGTCAGGGTCTGGCTACACCTTC.

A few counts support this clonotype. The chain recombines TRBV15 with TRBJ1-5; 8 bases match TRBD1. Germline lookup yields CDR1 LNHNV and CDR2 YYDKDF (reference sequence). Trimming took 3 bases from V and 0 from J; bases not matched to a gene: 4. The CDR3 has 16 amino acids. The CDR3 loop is CATSRDRAASNQPQHF. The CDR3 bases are TGTGCCACCAGCAGGGACAGGGCCGCTAGCAATCAGCCCCAGCATTTT. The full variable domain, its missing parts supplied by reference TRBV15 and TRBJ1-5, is DAMVIQNPRYQVTQFGKPVTLSCSQTLNHNVMYWYQQKSSQAPKLLFHYYDKDFNNEADTPDNFQSRRPNTSFCFLDIRSPGLGDTAMYLCATSRDRAASNQPQHFGDGTRLSIL.

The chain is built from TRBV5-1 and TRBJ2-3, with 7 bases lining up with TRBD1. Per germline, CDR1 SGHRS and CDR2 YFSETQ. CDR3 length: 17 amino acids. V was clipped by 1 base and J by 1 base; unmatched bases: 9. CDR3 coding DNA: TGCGCCAGCAGCTTGAGCCGGGACAGCCGAGGCACAGATACGCAGTATTTT. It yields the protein CASSLSRDSRGTDTQYF.

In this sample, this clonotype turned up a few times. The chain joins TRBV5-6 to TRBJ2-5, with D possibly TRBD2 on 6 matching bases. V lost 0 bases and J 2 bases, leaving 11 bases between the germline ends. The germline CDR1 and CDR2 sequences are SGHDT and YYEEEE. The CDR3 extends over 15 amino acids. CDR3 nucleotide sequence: TGTGCCAGCAGCTTGGATAGCGGCAGACAAGAGACCCAGTACTTC. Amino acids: CASSLDSGRQETQYF.

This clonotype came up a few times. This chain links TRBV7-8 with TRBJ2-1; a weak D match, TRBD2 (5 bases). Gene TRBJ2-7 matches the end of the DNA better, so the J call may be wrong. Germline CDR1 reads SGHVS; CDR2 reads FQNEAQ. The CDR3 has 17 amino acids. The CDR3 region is CASSLGVAGESYNEQYF. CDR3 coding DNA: TGTGCCAGCAGCTTAGGGGTGGCGGGCGAATCCTACAATGAGCAGTACTTC.

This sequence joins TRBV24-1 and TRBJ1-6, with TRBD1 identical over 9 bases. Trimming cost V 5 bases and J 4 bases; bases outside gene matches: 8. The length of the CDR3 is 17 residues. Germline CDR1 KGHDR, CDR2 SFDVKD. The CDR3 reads CATSVRTGDTYNSPLHF. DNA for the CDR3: TGTGCCACCAGTGTGAGGACAGGGGATACGTATAATTCACCCCTCCACTTT.

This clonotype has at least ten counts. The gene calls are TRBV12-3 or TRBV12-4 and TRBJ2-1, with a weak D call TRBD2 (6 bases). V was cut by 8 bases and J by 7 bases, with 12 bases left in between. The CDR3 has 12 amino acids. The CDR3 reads CASEEGRNEQFF. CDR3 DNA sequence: TGTGCCAGCGAGGAGGGTCGGAATGAGCAGTTCTTC.

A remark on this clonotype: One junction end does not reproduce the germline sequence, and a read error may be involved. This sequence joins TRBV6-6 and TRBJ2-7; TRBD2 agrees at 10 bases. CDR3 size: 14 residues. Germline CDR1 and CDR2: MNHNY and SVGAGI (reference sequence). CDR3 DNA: TGTGCCGGCAGACCTAGCGGGAGCCTCTACGAGCGGTACTTC. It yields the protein CAGRPSGSLYERYF.

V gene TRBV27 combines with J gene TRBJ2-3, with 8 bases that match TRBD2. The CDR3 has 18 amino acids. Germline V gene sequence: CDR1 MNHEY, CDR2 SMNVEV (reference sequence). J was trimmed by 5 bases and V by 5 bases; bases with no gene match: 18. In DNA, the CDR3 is TGTGCCAGCAGTCCATTCTCCGGCGCGGGGGGATCCGAAGATACGCAGTATTTT. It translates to CASSPFSGAGGSEDTQYF.

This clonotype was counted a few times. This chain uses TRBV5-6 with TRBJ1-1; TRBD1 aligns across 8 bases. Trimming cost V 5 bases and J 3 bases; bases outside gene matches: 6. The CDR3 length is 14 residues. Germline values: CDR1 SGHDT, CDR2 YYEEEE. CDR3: CASSPPGGHTEAFF. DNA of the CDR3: TGTGCCAGCAGTCCCCCAGGGGGCCACACTGAAGCTTTCTTT. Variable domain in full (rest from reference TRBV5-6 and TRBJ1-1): DAGVTQSPTHLIKTRGQQVTLRCSPKSGHDTVSWYQQALGQGPQFIFQYYEEEERQRGNFPDRFSGHQFPNYSSELNVNALLLGDSALYLCASSPPGGHTEAFFGQGTRLTVV.

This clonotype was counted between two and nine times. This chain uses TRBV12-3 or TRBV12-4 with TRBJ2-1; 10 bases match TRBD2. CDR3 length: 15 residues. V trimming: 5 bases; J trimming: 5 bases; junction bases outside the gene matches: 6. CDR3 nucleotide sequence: TGTGCCAGCAGTGCCAGCGGGAGGGCTCACAATGAGCAGTTCTTC. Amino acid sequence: CASSASGRAHNEQFF.

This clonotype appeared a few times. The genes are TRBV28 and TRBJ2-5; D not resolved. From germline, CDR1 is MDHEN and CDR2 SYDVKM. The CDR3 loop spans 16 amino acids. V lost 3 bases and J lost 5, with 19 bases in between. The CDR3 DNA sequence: TGTGCCAGCAGTTTCCCCCGGTCCAGAGCATGGGAGACCCAGTACTTC. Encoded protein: CASSFPRSRAWETQYF.

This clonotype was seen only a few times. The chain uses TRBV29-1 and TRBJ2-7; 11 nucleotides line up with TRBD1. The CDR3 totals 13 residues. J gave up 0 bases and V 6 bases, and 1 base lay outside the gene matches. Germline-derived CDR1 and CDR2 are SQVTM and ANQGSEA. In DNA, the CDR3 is TGCAGCGTGGGACAGGGGGTCTCCTACGAGCAGTACTTC. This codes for CSVGQGVSYEQYF.

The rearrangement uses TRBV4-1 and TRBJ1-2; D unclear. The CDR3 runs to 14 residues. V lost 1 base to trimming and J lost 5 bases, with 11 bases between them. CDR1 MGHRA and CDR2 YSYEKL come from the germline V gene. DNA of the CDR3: TGCGCCAGCAGCCAAGTCATCGCGTCGTATGGCTACACCTTC. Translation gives CASSQVIASYGYTF.

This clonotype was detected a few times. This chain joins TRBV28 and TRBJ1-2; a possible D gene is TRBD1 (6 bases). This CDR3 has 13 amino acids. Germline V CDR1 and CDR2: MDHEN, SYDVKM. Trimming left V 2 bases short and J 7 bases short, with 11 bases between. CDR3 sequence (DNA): TGTGCCAGCAGTTTAGGTCCCAGGGGTGGCTACACCTTC. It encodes CASSLGPRGGYTF.

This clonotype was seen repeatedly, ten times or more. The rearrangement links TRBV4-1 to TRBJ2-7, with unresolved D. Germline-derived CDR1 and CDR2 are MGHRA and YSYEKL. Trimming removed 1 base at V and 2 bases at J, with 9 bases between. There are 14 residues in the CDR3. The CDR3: CASSQVFFAYEQYF. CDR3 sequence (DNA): TGCGCCAGCAGCCAAGTTTTTTTCGCCTACGAGCAGTACTTC.

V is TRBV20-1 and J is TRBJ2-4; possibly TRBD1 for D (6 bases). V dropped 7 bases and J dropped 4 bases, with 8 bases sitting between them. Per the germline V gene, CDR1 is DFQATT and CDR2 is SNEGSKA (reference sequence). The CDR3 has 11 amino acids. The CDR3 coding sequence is TGCAGTGGGACAGCGAAAAACATTCAGTACTTC. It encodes CSGTAKNIQYF.